Included here is one T cell receptor beta chain sequence, with context. Its specificity is unknown. The data were obtained in a study of T-cell reconstitution after alpha-beta-depleted transplantation in children. This sample's TCRbeta library carried unique molecular identifier barcodes. In TCRdb, the PCR reads were re-called with MiXCR into one record per CDR3 protein. The repertoire holds 350,000 to 500,000 distinct CDR3 sequences, around two fifths seen once, with under 30% in the top ten. Regarding the study as a whole: Reportedly, alpha-beta T cells present about two months post-transplant originated from several hundred expanded clones of graft origin. Newly produced T cells mostly accounted for T-cell counts and diversity one year post-transplant. Surviving recipient T cells and intrathymic progenitors accounted for some patients' high TCRbeta diversity at day 60.

This receptor was identified in a girl aged 2-10 years with aplastic anemia, due to receive a stem cell transplant. The specimen was PBMCs, collected before TCRalphabeta/CD19-depleted stem cell transplant.

The CDR3 region has the DNA TGTGCCAGCAGCCCCCTCCGGGACAGGGGTGAGACCCAGTACTTC. This translates into CASSPLRDRGETQYF. The rearrangement uses TRBV27 and TRBJ2-5; 10 nucleotides line up with TRBD1. The germline V gene has CDR1 MNHEY and CDR2 SMNVEV (reference sequence). The CDR3 consists of 15 residues. The trim removed 6 bases at V and 5 bases at J, leaving 9 bases unmatched.